This TCR beta chain comes out of a study of brain T cells in children with intractable seizures. Study results and limitations: Patients' HCMV serostatus was unknown; virus specificity rests on CDR3 similarity alone.

Germline V gene lookup returns CDR1 SGHRS and CDR2 YFSETQ. The CDR3 spans 16 residues. Trimming took 0 bases from V and 9 from J, leaving 16 bases between them. Libraries were prepared by immunoSEQ multiplex PCR; TCRdb keeps only in-frame clonotypes and omits some of them. Counted here are about 340,000 clones, roughly 92% occurring once; the ten biggest clones make up about 5.8%. Stated time point: blood from clinic visit 5 months post-surgery; TSC patient then seizure free. Only cases whose brain tissue showed the highest T cell transcript signatures were sequenced. This clone turned up a few times. Its antigen is undetermined.

This receptor was taken from a boy in the first two years of life with tuberous sclerosis and intractable seizures. This specimen consisted of peripheral blood, obtained roughly 5 months after surgery. The chain has TRBV5-1 and TRBJ1-6, with D maybe TRBD1 (6 bases). The CDR3 region has the DNA TGCGCCAGCAGCTTGGGGACATGGGGGGCACCTTCACCCCTCCACTTT. This codes for CASSLGTWGAPSPLHF.